The 21 T cell receptor beta chains below come from one sample, sequenced in a study of blood T cell repertoires in COVID-19. Profiled with immunoSEQ multiplex PCR; TCRdb holds only in-frame clones, not every one. The sample lists under 350,000 clones; around nine tenths were seen once. The sample consisted of PBMCs or T cells enriched from blood (not recorded which). Receptors originate from a woman between 18 and 30 years old who had recovered from COVID-19.

This clone was found a few times. The chain carries TRBV7-2 and TRBJ1-4; 7 bases map to TRBD1. The V gene's germline CDR1 is SGHTA and CDR2 FQGNSA. The V segment lost 1 base and the J segment 8 bases; nucleotides outside the gene matches: 7. This CDR3 is 15 amino acids long. The CDR3 nucleotides are TGTGCCAGCAGCTTAGAGACAGGGTGGGAAGAAAAACTGTTTTTT. Protein product: CASSLETGWEEKLFF.

The rearrangement links TRBV28 to TRBJ2-5, with 8 bases aligning to TRBD2. With V trimmed by 2 bases and J by 3 bases, 2 bases remained unmatched. Looked up from germline, CDR1 is MDHEN and CDR2 is SYDVKM. This CDR3 comprises 14 residues. In nucleotides, the CDR3 is TGTGCCAGCAGTTTAGCGGGAGGTAAAGAGACCCAGTACTTC. Translation: CASSLAGGKETQYF.

The chain has TRBV28 and TRBJ2-7; 8 bases match TRBD2. Germline CDR1 is MDHEN and CDR2 is SYDVKM. CDR3 length equals 16 residues. J was trimmed by 0 bases and V by 3 bases; bases with no gene match: 7. CDR3 sequence reads: CASSFFGGGSSYEQYF. The CDR3 DNA reads as TGTGCCAGCAGTTTTTTTGGCGGGGGGTCCTCCTACGAGCAGTACTTC.

The table lists this clone with a count of one. This rearrangement joins TRBV5-5 to TRBJ2-1; 11 positions agree with TRBD2. V lost 2 bases, J lost 2 bases, and 3 bases stayed unmatched. Germline V gene sequence: CDR1 SGHKS, CDR2 YYEKEE (reference sequence). This CDR3 is built from 16 residues. CDR3 bases: TGTGCCAGCAGCTTATTAGCGGGGGGGACCTACAATGAGCAGTTCTTC. It specifies CASSLLAGGTYNEQFF.

The chain couples TRBV19 to TRBJ2-2; TRBD1 aligns across 9 bases. Germline V CDR1 and CDR2: LNHDA, SQIVND (reference sequence). CDR3 size: 16 residues. Unmatched junction bases numbered 7, after V lost 7 bases and J lost 1 base. In nucleotides, the CDR3 is TGTGCCAGTAACATTCCGGGACAGGGGAACACCGGGGAGCTGTTTTTT. Its translation is CASNIPGQGNTGELFF.

Concerning this clone itself: Other DNA sequences in the sample encode the same CDR3. The chain couples TRBV13 to TRBJ2-7; no firm D call. CDR1 is PRHDT, CDR2 FYEKMQ, per germline (reference sequence). The CDR3 has 14 amino acids. The ends were cut back, 0 bases at V and 0 bases at J, with 6 bases in the middle. CDR3 DNA: TGTGCCAGCAGCTTAGGGCCGGTCTCCTACGAGCAGTACTTC. This translates into CASSLGPVSYEQYF.

This chain connects TRBV30 to TRBJ2-7; TRBD2 might be the D (6 bases). Germline CDR1 and CDR2: GTSNPN and SVGIG (reference sequence). CDR3 length: 13 residues. Trimming pared 2 bases from V and 13 bases from J, leaving 21 bases between. CDR3 bases: TGTGCCTGGAGTCTTGGCAGAGCGGGTACACAATACTTC. Protein sequence: CAWSLGRAGTQYF.

This CDR3 reads CASKGDRNPSYEQYF. The CDR3 DNA sequence: TGTGCCAGCAAAGGGGACAGAAACCCGTCCTACGAGCAGTACTTC. This chain joins TRBV6-5 and TRBJ2-7; 7 bases map to TRBD1. V dropped 7 bases and J dropped 1; count of bases not matched to a gene: 10. This CDR3 is 15 amino acids long. The V gene's germline CDR1 is MNHEY and CDR2 SVGAGI.

This clone was recorded once. The rearrangement links TRBV29-1 to TRBJ1-2; 7 nucleotides line up with TRBD1. V trimming: 4 bases; J trimming: 3 bases; junction bases outside the gene matches: 2. Germline loops: CDR1 SQVTM, CDR2 ANQGSEA. The CDR3 spans 12 residues. DNA of the CDR3: TGCAGCGTTGGACAGGGTCACTATGGCTACACCTTC. It codes for CSVGQGHYGYTF.

CDR3 bases: TGTGCCAGCAGCCAAGATCTAACCGGGGAGCTGTTTTTT. It specifies CASSQDLTGELFF. V is TRBV3-1 (or the pseudogene TRBV3-2) and J is TRBJ2-2; the D is unclear. Germline CDR1 LGHDT, CDR2 YNNKEL (reference sequence). V lost 0 bases to trimming and J lost 5 bases, with 4 bases between them. The CDR3 covers 13 residues.

This chain joins TRBV12-3 or TRBV12-4 and TRBJ2-7, with D possibly TRBD2 on 5 matching bases. Trimming took 5 bases from V and 4 from J, leaving 9 bases between them. This CDR3 contains 12 residues. CDR3 bases: TGTGCCAGCAGTGCGGAGGTTTACGAGCAGTACTTC. This gives the protein CASSAEVYEQYF.

The gene calls are TRBV6-5 and TRBJ2-5; TRBD2 matches 11 bases. Trimming took 2 bases from V and 13 from J; bases not matched to a gene: 15. This CDR3 spans 16 amino acids. Germline V gene data show CDR1 as MNHEY and CDR2 as SVGAGI. CDR3 in amino acids: CASSYGTSGHPIYLYF. In DNA form, the CDR3 reads TGTGCCAGCAGTTACGGGACTAGCGGTCACCCCATTTATCTGTACTTC.

This clone was picked up one time. The chain carries TRBV11-2 and TRBJ2-7; TRBD1 aligns across 8 bases. The CDR3 length is 14 residues. Trimming at V came to 2 bases and at J to 4 bases, leaving 4 bases not matched to a gene. Germline assignment: CDR1 SGHAT and CDR2 FQNNGV. In DNA, the CDR3 is TGTGCCAGCAGCTTACCAGGGGGCCATTACGAGCAGTACTTC. Protein: CASSLPGGHYEQYF.

The J gene is TRBJ2-3, the V gene TRBV7-6, with TRBD2 identical over 13 bases. The V gene's germline CDR1 is SGHVS and CDR2 FNYEAQ. J was trimmed by 2 bases and V by 4 bases; bases with no gene match: 3. The CDR3 totals 16 residues. The CDR3, as DNA: TGTGCCAGCAGCTCACTAGCGGGAGGGCCCACAGATACGCAGTATTTT. Residues: CASSSLAGGPTDTQYF.

The chain recombines TRBV19 with TRBJ2-1; the D is unclear. Germline loops: CDR1 LNHDA, CDR2 SQIVND (reference sequence). Trimming removed 1 base from V and 7 bases from J, with 17 bases in between. This CDR3 has 16 residues. The DNA of the CDR3 is TGTGCCAGTAGTATAGTAGTGTCTAGATTTGGGAATGAGCAGTTCTTC. Translated: CASSIVVSRFGNEQFF.

The chain employs TRBV9 and TRBJ2-1; D possibly corresponds to TRBD2 (6 bases). There are 15 residues in the CDR3. The V gene's germline CDR1 is SGDLS and CDR2 YYNGEE. V lost 0 bases and J lost 6, with 13 bases in between. The CDR3 loop reads CASSVVHGGLNEQFF. CDR3 coding DNA: TGTGCCAGCAGCGTAGTCCATGGAGGGCTCAATGAGCAGTTCTTC.

The chain recombines TRBV5-6 with TRBJ2-6; no definite D call. The length of the CDR3 is 16 residues. The V and J ends lost 4 bases and 3 bases respectively, with 14 bases between them. Germline lookup yields CDR1 SGHDT and CDR2 YYEEEE. The CDR3 reads CASSLGPNRGANVLTF. The CDR3 nucleotides are TGTGCCAGCAGCCTCGGTCCCAACCGTGGGGCCAACGTCCTGACTTTC.

This sequence joins TRBV4-1 and TRBJ1-2; no reliable D call. The V end lost 3 bases, the J end lost 6 bases, and 20 bases lay between the germline ends. Germline lookup yields CDR1 MGHRA and CDR2 YSYEKL. The CDR3 covers 16 residues. The CDR3 DNA reads as TGCGCCAGCAGCCAGGATGGGATAGGGAGGTACAATGGCTACACCTTC. Its protein product is CASSQDGIGRYNGYTF.

V usage is TRBV19 and J usage is TRBJ1-5, with 9 positions matching TRBD1. The CDR3 totals 18 residues. After removal of 7 bases from V and 10 bases from J, the junction contained 23 bases not matched to a gene. Germline V CDR1 and CDR2: LNHDA, SQIVND (reference sequence). This chain's CDR3 is CASTTGGRGYGPRTPQHF. The CDR3 nucleotides are TGTGCCAGTACAACAGGGGGCCGAGGGTATGGACCGAGAACACCCCAGCATTTT.

The V call is TRBV9, the J call TRBJ1-6; D is perhaps TRBD1 (5 bases). CDR3 length: 15 residues. Germline V gene data show CDR1 as SGDLS and CDR2 as YYNGEE. Deletions cut 0 bases from V and 10 bases from J, with 14 bases between. DNA for the CDR3: TGTGCCAGCAGCGTAGGATGGGGGACTAGCTCACCCCTCCACTTT. This translates into CASSVGWGTSSPLHF.

This rearrangement joins TRBV29-1 to TRBJ2-7, with 7 bases matching TRBD1. V dropped 2 bases and J dropped 4; count of bases not matched to a gene: 5. Looked up from germline, CDR1 is SQVTM and CDR2 is ANQGSEA. This CDR3 is built from 13 residues. The CDR3 loop is CSVERTGPYEQYF. The CDR3 nucleotides read TGCAGCGTTGAAAGGACAGGTCCGTACGAGCAGTACTTC.